This record covers a single T cell receptor beta chain. Its antigen is currently unknown. These data come from a study of identical twins' blood T cells. Study outcomes and limitations: Environmental influences on twin similarity could not be excluded.

The CDR3 length is 14 residues. In germline, CDR1 is MNHNY, CDR2 SVGAGI (reference sequence). V was cut by 0 bases and J by 7 bases, with 10 bases left in between. TCR cDNA libraries were made from RNA using a previously described, modified protocol. Sample barcodes were added at both library ends during cDNA synthesis. The authors' processing: Each donor had about 100,000 to nearly 550,000 clonotypes. TCRdb reprocessed the 5' RACE reads via MiXCR and lists one record per CDR3 protein. The authors' filters were not applied to this entry. The table lists 300,000 to 450,000 distinct CDR3 sequences, roughly 30% of them singletons.

The chain carries TRBV6-6 and TRBJ1-5; D may be TRBD1 (6 bases). The source is a woman aged 18-49 years in good health. Sequenced sample: PBMCs. CDR3 DNA: TGTGCCAGCAGTTACTCCCGACAGGAACAGCCCCAGCATTTT. This gives the protein CASSYSRQEQPQHF.